These 24 T cell receptor beta chains originate from one sample sequenced in a study of OX40 agonist ivuxolimab in advanced cancers. Profiling relied on immunoSEQ multiplex PCR, and the TCRdb table lists in-frame clones only, not all of them. The sample lists tens of thousands of clones, around 85% seen once, with 5% in the top ten. This specimen was CD4+ or CD8+ T cells sorted from blood, taken in a trial of the OX40 agonist ivuxolimab. These receptors were collected from an adult with an advanced solid tumor such as melanoma, head and neck, liver or kidney cancer.

The chain combines TRBV18 with TRBJ2-7; D may be TRBD2 (5 bases). Germline lookup yields CDR1 KGHSH and CDR2 LQKENI. Trimming took off 6 bases at V and 2 bases at J, with 17 bases between the two ends. This CDR3 has 15 amino acids. This chain's CDR3 is CASSPTTATTYEQYF. In DNA form, the CDR3 reads TGTGCCAGCTCCCCCACTACAGCGACTACCTACGAGCAGTACTTC.

The chain is built from TRBV5-5 and TRBJ2-5, with D perhaps TRBD1 (5 bases). Trimming stripped 0 bases from V and 1 base from J, with 7 bases between. Germline V gene lookup returns CDR1 SGHKS and CDR2 YYEKEE (reference sequence). The CDR3 has 14 residues. The CDR3 region has the DNA TGTGCCAGCAGCTTGGGACAGCCCCAAGAGACCCAGTACTTC. As protein: CASSLGQPQETQYF.

This rearrangement joins TRBV7-9 to TRBJ1-3; 8 bases align to TRBD1. V lost 4 bases and J lost 2; bases outside the gene matches: 10. Germline V gene sequence: CDR1 SEHNR, CDR2 FQNEAQ (reference sequence). The CDR3 is 17 residues long. CDR3 in amino acids: CASSSGTGWIPGNTIYF. The CDR3 DNA follows: TGTGCCAGCAGCTCCGGGACAGGATGGATACCTGGAAACACCATATATTTT.

Within the sample, this clone is medium-sized. The chain carries TRBV6-4 and TRBJ2-2, with 9 bases matching TRBD2. The trim removed 8 bases at V and 2 bases at J, leaving 0 bases unmatched. This CDR3 comprises 13 residues. The germline CDR1 and CDR2 sequences are MRHNA and SNTAGT. The CDR3 DNA is TGTGCCAGCGGGACTAGCAACACCGGGGAGCTGTTTTTT. Translation gives CASGTSNTGELFF.

The gene calls are TRBV11-2 and TRBJ1-6, with D tentatively TRBD1 (5 bases). The CDR3 loop spans 13 amino acids. The germline gives CDR1 SGHAT, CDR2 FQNNGV. The V gene lost 7 bases and the J gene lost 8 bases, with 12 bases spanning the gap. The CDR3 bases are TGTGCCAGCACCCTTGACAGTTATTCACCCCTCCACTTT. The encoded protein is CASTLDSYSPLHF.

This rearrangement joins TRBV6-4 to TRBJ2-3; TRBD1 is a possible D gene (7 bases). CDR3 length equals 13 residues. V gave up 8 bases and J gave up 5 bases, with 14 bases separating them. Per the germline V gene, CDR1 is MRHNA and CDR2 is SNTAGT. The CDR3 is CASAGQNGDTQYF. In DNA form, the CDR3 reads TGTGCCAGCGCGGGACAGAATGGAGATACGCAGTATTTT.

The V and J genes are TRBV5-6 and TRBJ2-4, with D perhaps matching TRBD1 or TRBD2 (5 bases each). CDR3 size: 18 residues. Germline CDR1 SGHDT, CDR2 YYEEEE. With 4 bases removed from V and 3 bases from J, the gap between germline ends came to 23 bases. In DNA, the CDR3 is TGTGCCAGCAGCCAAACCTTTCCCGGGGCAGTCCGCAAAAACATTCAGTACTTC. Its protein product is CASSQTFPGAVRKNIQYF.

The J gene is TRBJ2-4, the V gene TRBV5-1, with D possibly matching TRBD1 (6 bases). This CDR3 spans 16 amino acids. The ends were cut back, 4 bases at V and 3 bases at J, with 17 bases in the middle. Germline V gives CDR1 SGHRS, CDR2 YFSETQ. The CDR3 reads CASSLEGRGDKNIQYF. The CDR3 coding sequence is TGCGCCAGCAGCCTGGAAGGCAGGGGCGACAAAAACATTCAGTACTTC.

Only one count was recorded for this clone. This chain connects TRBV2 to TRBJ2-2; the D gene is possibly TRBD2 (5 bases). CDR1 is SNHLY and CDR2 is FYNNEI in the germline V gene. The CDR3 covers 15 residues. V shed 4 bases and J shed 4 bases, with 13 bases lying between them. CDR3 amino acids: CASSVTDGSTGELFF. The CDR3 DNA reads as TGTGCCAGCAGTGTCACTGATGGGAGCACCGGGGAGCTGTTTTTT.

Only a few counts were recorded for this clone. At the DNA level, this CDR3 is encoded by other sequences in the same sample as well. The rearrangement joins TRBV10-3 to TRBJ1-2; D might be TRBD1 (5 bases). The germline gives CDR1 ENHRY, CDR2 SYGVKD. V was cut by 0 bases and J by 2 bases, with 7 bases left in between. This CDR3 spans 14 amino acids. The CDR3 region is CAISESYRNYGYTF. In DNA, the CDR3 is TGTGCCATCAGTGAGTCCTACAGGAACTATGGCTACACCTTC.

The chain carries TRBV5-1 and TRBJ2-1; a possible D gene is TRBD2 (6 bases). The V and J ends lost 4 bases and 2 bases respectively, with 16 bases between them. Germline CDR1 reads SGHRS; CDR2 reads YFSETQ. The CDR3 has 16 residues. CDR3 nucleotides: TGCGCCAGCAGCCCGGAAGGCGGGATCCCCTACAATGAGCAGTTCTTC. It yields the protein CASSPEGGIPYNEQFF.

V usage is TRBV5-4 and J usage is TRBJ1-4; no reliable D call. The CDR3 contains 18 residues. CDR1 and CDR2 from the germline V gene are SGHNT and YYREEE (reference sequence). The V and J ends lost 4 bases and 0 bases respectively, with 19 bases between them. The CDR3 nucleotides are TGTGCCAGCAGCGCCGGGTTGAACGGCCCGGCAACTAATGAAAAACTGTTTTTT. This sequence encodes CASSAGLNGPATNEKLFF.

The chain recombines TRBV5-4 with TRBJ2-7; 8 positions match TRBD2. This CDR3 contains 15 residues. The V and J ends lost 5 bases and 6 bases, in that order; junction bases with no gene match: 13. Germline-derived CDR1 and CDR2 are SGHNT and YYREEE (reference sequence). The CDR3 DNA is TGTGCCAGCAGACCACCGACTAGCGACCCCACCGAGCAGTACTTC. Protein product: CASRPPTSDPTEQYF. Variable domain in full (rest from reference TRBV5-4 and TRBJ2-7): ETGVTQSPTHLIKTRGQQVTLRCSSQSGHNTVSWYQQALGQGPQFIFQYYREEENGRGNFPPRFSGLQFPNYSSELNVNALELDDSALYLCASRPPTSDPTEQYFGPGTRLTVT.

The rearrangement uses TRBV6-1 and TRBJ2-7, with 12 bases that match TRBD2. V trimming: 1 base; J trimming: 2 bases; junction bases outside the gene matches: 0. This CDR3 contains 15 residues. The germline gives CDR1 MNHNS, CDR2 SASEGT. CDR3 in amino acids: CASSEGTSGAYEQYF. For the CDR3, the DNA is TGTGCCAGCAGTGAAGGGACTAGCGGGGCCTACGAGCAGTACTTC.

This clone has a handful of counts. CDR3 protein: CASSFGPQGYEKLFF. The CDR3 region has the DNA TGTGCCAGCAGCTTTGGTCCACAGGGGTATGAAAAACTGTTTTTT. The chain links TRBV5-4 to TRBJ1-4; 7 bases map to TRBD1. Looked up from germline, CDR1 is SGHNT and CDR2 is YYREEE (reference sequence). V lost 2 bases and J lost 6; bases outside the gene matches: 7. The CDR3 length is 15 residues.

The gene calls are TRBV19 and TRBJ2-7, with 11 bases aligning to TRBD1. CDR1 and CDR2 from the germline V gene are LNHDA and SQIVND (reference sequence). CDR3 length: 16 residues. Trimming took 4 bases from V and 2 from J; bases not matched to a gene: 7. CDR3: CASSTGAGQGAYEQYF. Here the CDR3 DNA reads TGTGCCAGTAGTACCGGGGCGGGACAGGGGGCCTACGAGCAGTACTTC.

This clone appeared once. Other nucleotide sequences from this sample produce the same CDR3. The V call is TRBV6-5, the J call TRBJ2-7; 10 bases are shared with TRBD2. The CDR3 spans 15 residues. CDR1 is MNHEY, CDR2 SVGAGI, per germline. Trimming took 0 bases from V and 1 from J; bases not matched to a gene: 0. In DNA, the CDR3 is TGTGCCAGCAGTTACTCTAGCGGGGGGTCCTACGAGCAGTACTTC. Translation gives CASSYSSGGSYEQYF.

This rearrangement joins TRBV5-1 to TRBJ2-7, with 10 bases aligning to TRBD2. V shed 2 bases and J 6 bases; nucleotides not matched to a gene: 5. The germline gives CDR1 SGHRS, CDR2 YFSETQ. This CDR3 is built from 14 residues. The CDR3 DNA sequence: TGCGCCAGCAGCTTACAGCGGGAGGGTGGCGAGCAGTACTTC. This codes for CASSLQREGGEQYF.

The chain links TRBV10-1 to TRBJ2-3; 7 nucleotides align to TRBD2. This CDR3 has 15 amino acids. Germline V gives CDR1 WNHNN, CDR2 SYGVQD (reference sequence). Trimming at V came to 1 base and at J to 1 base, leaving 2 bases not matched to a gene. CDR3 sequence (DNA): TGCGCCAGCAGTGAGTTTGCGGGGGGCACAGATACGCAGTATTTT. Residues: CASSEFAGGTDTQYF.

The DNA of the CDR3 is TGTGCTAGTGGTTTGATAGGGACCGAGCAGTACTTC. It translates to CASGLIGTEQYF. The genes are TRBV12-5 and TRBJ2-7, with D possibly being TRBD1 or TRBD2 (5 bases each). This CDR3 has 12 amino acids. The germline gives CDR1 LGHNT, CDR2 FRNRAP. The V end was cut by 2 bases, the J end by 6 bases, with 8 bases between.

The CDR3 region is CASSNRESDGYTF. The CDR3 bases are TGTGCCAGCAGCAACAGGGAATCCGATGGCTACACCTTC. The V and J genes are TRBV7-3 and TRBJ1-2, with a possible D match to TRBD1 (6 bases). CDR3 length: 13 residues. Trimming removed 5 bases from V and 6 bases from J, with 13 bases in between. Germline CDR1 reads SGHTA; CDR2 reads FQGTGA. The variable domain in full, with the rest retrieved from reference TRBV7-3 and TRBJ1-2, is GAGVSQTPSNKVTEKGKYVELRCDPISGHTALYWYRQSLGQGPEFLIYFQGTGAADDSGLPNDRFFAVRPEGSVSTLKIQRTERGDSAVYLCASSNRESDGYTFGSGTRLTVV.

The chain joins TRBV5-1 to TRBJ2-7; D may correspond to TRBD1 or TRBD2 (5 bases each). The CDR3 sequence is 13 residues long. Trimming cost V 3 bases and J 6 bases, with 13 bases left between them. Germline loops: CDR1 SGHRS, CDR2 YFSETQ. DNA for the CDR3: TGCGCCAGCAGCTGGGGACCTTCCCCCGAGCAGTACTTC. Translated, it gives CASSWGPSPEQYF.

This chain connects TRBV7-2 to TRBJ1-5; 8 positions match TRBD1. The CDR3 covers 16 residues. V was clipped by 5 bases and J by 5 bases; unmatched bases: 11. In germline, CDR1 is SGHTA, CDR2 FQGNSA. The CDR3 reads CASSPQGAGGYQPQHF. The CDR3 nucleotides read TGTGCCAGCAGCCCGCAGGGGGCAGGGGGCTATCAGCCCCAGCATTTT.

The chain combines TRBV15 with TRBJ2-5, with 9 nucleotides matching TRBD1. This CDR3 comprises 15 residues. Germline CDR1 is LNHNV and CDR2 is YYDKDF (reference sequence). V trimming: 5 bases; J trimming: 4 bases; junction bases outside the gene matches: 8. For the CDR3, the DNA is TGTGCCACCAGCCTAATAACAGGGGGCGCAGAGACCCAGTACTTC. Residues: CATSLITGGAETQYF.